A single sample gave rise to the 5 T cell receptor beta chains below, sequenced in a study of graft-versus-host responses after intestinal transplantation. Here immunoSEQ multiplex PCR was the method, and the copy in TCRdb shows in-frame clones only, minus some. The sample lists roughly 9,400 clones; 94% were seen once. Sequenced material: PBMCs, taken 8 days after intestinal transplant. The receptor source for this set is a human patient who received an intestinal transplant, so some T cells may come from the graft donor.

The chain employs TRBV20-1 and TRBJ2-1; D is uncertain. Germline assignment: CDR1 DFQATT and CDR2 SNEGSKA (reference sequence). The CDR3 runs to 11 residues. The ends were cut back, 3 bases at V and 10 bases at J, with 10 bases in the middle. Here the CDR3 DNA reads TGCAGTGCTAGCCCGTCGCGGGAGCAGTTCTTC. Its translation: CSASPSREQFF.

This sequence joins TRBV19 and TRBJ2-4, with 9 bases lining up with TRBD1. CDR3 length equals 17 residues. V shed 10 bases, J shed 1 base, and the junction held 14 bases outside the gene matches. Germline V gene sequence: CDR1 LNHDA, CDR2 SQIVND (reference sequence). CDR3 coding DNA: TGTGCCACCGGGCTATACAACAGGGGGCCGGCCAAAAACATTCAGTACTTC. Amino acid sequence: CATGLYNRGPAKNIQYF.

V gene TRBV5-4 combines with J gene TRBJ2-5; 7 bases are shared with TRBD2. This CDR3 is built from 13 residues. Germline V lookup: CDR1 SGHNT, CDR2 YYREEE (reference sequence). The ends lost 4 bases at V and 7 bases at J; junction bases unmatched: 7. CDR3 in DNA: TGTGCCAGCAGCCACGAGGGCGGGGGGACCCAGTACTTC. Amino acid sequence: CASSHEGGGTQYF. Filled out from reference TRBV5-4 and TRBJ2-5, the complete variable domain reads ETGVTQSPTHLIKTRGQQVTLRCSSQSGHNTVSWYQQALGQGPQFIFQYYREEENGRGNFPPRFSGLQFPNYSSELNVNALELDDSALYLCASSHEGGGTQYFGPGTRLLVL.

V gene TRBV2 combines with J gene TRBJ1-3, with D unclear. Per germline, CDR1 SNHLY and CDR2 FYNNEI. The V end was cut by 6 bases, the J end by 3 bases, with 15 bases between. CDR3 length: 15 residues. The CDR3 sequence is CASSAGPPGGNTIYF. The CDR3 region has the DNA TGTGCCAGCAGCGCTGGGCCTCCAGGTGGAAACACCATATATTTT.

The chain joins TRBV5-1 to TRBJ1-1, with D perhaps TRBD1 (5 bases). This CDR3 spans 13 amino acids. CDR1 SGHRS and CDR2 YFSETQ come from the germline V gene. V lost 7 bases, J lost 1 base, and 11 bases lay in between. The DNA of the CDR3 is TGCGCCAGCGGCCGGGACCCGAACACTGAAGCTTTCTTT. Amino acid sequence: CASGRDPNTEAFF.